These 13 T cell receptor beta chains came from one sample sequenced in a study of radiation and T cells in renal cell carcinoma. This table comes from immunoSEQ multiplex PCR, and its TCRdb copy is limited to in-frame clones, with some not included. The data contain under 200,000 clones, about 87% of them singletons. The time point was: blood 4 weeks post-SBRT, at nephrectomy. Treatment denoted: 15 Gy SBRT to primary tumor, nephrectomy 4 weeks later. The sequencing here drew on blood, taken from a patient whose treatment included radiotherapy and nephrectomy. These receptors all come from a woman aged 45-65 years with renal cell carcinoma.

The chain uses TRBV2 and TRBJ1-4, with unresolved D. The CDR3 has 13 amino acids. Germline lookup yields CDR1 SNHLY and CDR2 FYNNEI. Trimming cost V 1 base and J 8 bases, with 8 bases left between them. The DNA for the CDR3 is TGTGCCAGCAGTGAAGTCCGGGAGGAAAAACTGTTTTTT. This sequence encodes CASSEVREEKLFF.

The chain employs TRBV29-1 and TRBJ2-5; D may be TRBD1 (6 bases). Germline V gene data show CDR1 as SQVTM and CDR2 as ANQGSEA. Trimming removed 3 bases from V and 10 bases from J, with 15 bases in between. The CDR3 runs 12 residues. The DNA of the CDR3 is TGCAGCGTTGAGGACCAGGGGTCTTTCCAGTACTTC. It codes for CSVEDQGSFQYF.

The rearrangement joins TRBV19 to TRBJ1-2; D uncertain. V lost 3 bases to trimming and J lost 8 bases, with 19 bases between them. This CDR3 spans 15 amino acids. The germline V gene encodes CDR1 LNHDA and CDR2 SQIVND (reference sequence). The CDR3 nucleotides are TGTGCCAGTAGTATGACCACGGATTTATGGGAAGGCTACACCTTC. Residues: CASSMTTDLWEGYTF.

The rearrangement uses TRBV2 and TRBJ2-3; possibly TRBD2 for D (5 bases). The germline V gene has CDR1 SNHLY and CDR2 FYNNEI. Trimming left V 7 bases short and J 8 bases short, with 7 bases between. The CDR3 contains 10 residues. The CDR3 DNA sequence: TGTGCCAGCACCGGAGGTACGCAGTATTTT. Protein: CASTGGTQYF.

This rearrangement joins TRBV5-6 to TRBJ1-2; TRBD1 matches at 8 bases. The CDR3 loop spans 15 amino acids. Germline V gene data show CDR1 as SGHDT and CDR2 as YYEEEE. After removal of 0 bases from V and 6 bases from J, the junction contained 7 bases not matched to a gene. The CDR3 spells CASSLGQGFGDGYTF. CDR3 bases: TGTGCCAGCAGCTTGGGACAGGGGTTTGGTGATGGCTACACCTTC. The variable domain in full, with the rest retrieved from reference TRBV5-6 and TRBJ1-2, is DAGVTQSPTHLIKTRGQQVTLRCSPKSGHDTVSWYQQALGQGPQFIFQYYEEEERQRGNFPDRFSGHQFPNYSSELNVNALLLGDSALYLCASSLGQGFGDGYTFGSGTRLTVV.

V and J are TRBV6-5 and TRBJ1-4, with a possible D match to TRBD1 (6 bases). Germline values: CDR1 MNHEY, CDR2 SVGAGI. V gave up 8 bases and J gave up 8 bases, with 21 bases separating them. The CDR3 extends over 15 amino acids. CDR3 in amino acids: CASRRSRDIDEKLFF. The CDR3 DNA sequence: TGTGCCAGCCGTAGAAGCCGGGACATCGACGAAAAACTGTTTTTT.

The chain is built from TRBV11-2 and TRBJ2-6, with D hard to call. This CDR3 is 16 amino acids long. Germline V gene data show CDR1 as SGHAT and CDR2 as FQNNGV. V lost 0 bases and J lost 4, with 10 bases in between. The CDR3 here is CASSLDGLWGANVLTF. The CDR3 DNA reads as TGTGCCAGCAGCTTAGACGGCTTATGGGGGGCCAACGTCCTGACTTTC.

This clone was counted between two and nine times. The CDR3 coding sequence is TGTGCCAGCACCCGCGGACAGGGGGGTAACTATGGCTACACCTTC. It translates to CASTRGQGGNYGYTF. This chain uses TRBV7-9 with TRBJ1-2; 10 nucleotides line up with TRBD1. Per germline, CDR1 SEHNR and CDR2 FQNEAQ (reference sequence). CDR3 length: 15 residues. Trimming at V came to 7 bases and at J to 1 base, leaving 6 bases not matched to a gene.

The DNA of the CDR3 is TGTGCTAGTGGTTTGGCACAGGGTAATCATGGGGCTTTCTTT. Residues: CASGLAQGNHGAFF. The rearrangement joins TRBV12-5 to TRBJ1-1; possibly TRBD1 for D (6 bases). This CDR3 has 14 amino acids. V lost 1 base and J lost 11, with 17 bases in between. Germline CDR1 and CDR2: LGHNT and FRNRAP.

The table lists this clone with a few counts. V and J are TRBV7-3 and TRBJ1-4; D remains ambiguous. The CDR3 extends over 14 amino acids. Germline-derived CDR1 and CDR2 are SGHTA and FQGTGA. Trimming shortened V by 3 bases and J by 7 bases, and 12 bases separated the two germline ends. The CDR3 loop reads CASSFSGELEKLFF. CDR3 nucleotide sequence: TGTGCCAGCAGCTTTTCCGGGGAACTTGAAAAACTGTTTTTT.

The chain has TRBV10-3 and TRBJ2-3; TRBD1 is a possible D gene (6 bases). This CDR3 has 13 amino acids. With 5 bases removed from V and 5 bases from J, the gap between germline ends came to 11 bases. CDR1 and CDR2 (germline): ENHRY, SYGVKD. The CDR3 loop is CAISTGFLDTQYF. For the CDR3, the DNA is TGTGCCATCAGTACAGGGTTTTTAGATACGCAGTATTTT.

This sequence joins TRBV5-1 and TRBJ1-2; possible D gene TRBD1, 6 bases. The CDR3 totals 13 residues. V shed 2 bases and J shed 2 bases, with 7 bases lying between them. Per the germline V gene, CDR1 is SGHRS and CDR2 is YFSETQ. CDR3 protein: CASSFTGNYGYTF. The CDR3 nucleotides are TGCGCCAGCAGCTTTACAGGGAACTATGGCTACACCTTC. The full variable domain, its missing parts supplied by reference TRBV5-1 and TRBJ1-2, is KAGVTQTPRYLIKTRGQQVTLSCSPISGHRSVSWYQQTPGQGLQFLFEYFSETQRNKGNFPGRFSGRQFSNSRSEMNVSTLELGDSALYLCASSFTGNYGYTFGSGTRLTVV.

V and J are TRBV6-1 and TRBJ1-5; the D is unclear. CDR1 and CDR2 from the germline V gene are MNHNS and SASEGT. V lost 4 bases and J 9 bases, leaving 16 bases between the germline ends. The CDR3 loop spans 14 amino acids. CDR3 DNA: TGTGCCAGCAGTGGGGGTAGTGTAGGGAGGCCCCAGCATTTT. It translates to CASSGGSVGRPQHF.